The 2 T cell receptor beta chains below come from one sample, sequenced in a study of early stage breast cancer tumors. Method: immunoSEQ multiplex PCR; TCRdb's copy keeps in-frame clones and lacks some. This sample has about 25,000 clones, with roughly two thirds found just once. The sequencing input was breast tumor tissue. The receptor set was obtained from a person aged 55 to 75 with breast cancer.

V and J are TRBV19 and TRBJ2-1; D perhaps matches TRBD2 (6 bases). Germline V gene data show CDR1 as LNHDA and CDR2 as SQIVND (reference sequence). The length of the CDR3 is 16 residues. With 4 bases removed from V and 6 bases from J, the gap between germline ends came to 19 bases. In DNA, the CDR3 is TGTGCCAGTAGTAGCCTCGGACCGGGGCGGGGCAATGAGCAGTTCTTC. Its translation is CASSSLGPGRGNEQFF. The full variable domain, in which reference TRBV19 and TRBJ2-1 provide the parts outside the CDR3, is DGGITQSPKYLFRKEGQNVTLSCEQNLNHDAMYWYRQDPGQGLRLIYYSQIVNDFQKGDIAEGYSVSREKKESFPLTVTSAQKNPTAFYLCASSSLGPGRGNEQFFGPGTRLTVL.

The rearrangement uses TRBV4-3 and TRBJ2-2; 7 bases line up with TRBD1. Germline V gene lookup returns CDR1 LGHNA and CDR2 YSLEER. The CDR3 has 18 residues. Trimming took 0 bases from V and 4 from J; bases not matched to a gene: 11. Written as DNA, the CDR3 is TGCGCCAGCAGCCAAGACCCCACTGACAGGGCTCGCACCGGGGAGCTGTTTTTT. Amino acids: CASSQDPTDRARTGELFF.